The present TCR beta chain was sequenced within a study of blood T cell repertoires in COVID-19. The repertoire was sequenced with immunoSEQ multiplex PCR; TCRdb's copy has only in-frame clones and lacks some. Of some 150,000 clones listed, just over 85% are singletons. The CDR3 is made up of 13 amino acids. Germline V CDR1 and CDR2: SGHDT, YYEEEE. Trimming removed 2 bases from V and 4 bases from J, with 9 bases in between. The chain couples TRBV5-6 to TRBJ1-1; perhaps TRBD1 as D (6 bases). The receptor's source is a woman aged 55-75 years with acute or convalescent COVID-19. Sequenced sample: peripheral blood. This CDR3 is CASSFTGTTEAFF. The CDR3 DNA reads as TGTGCCAGCAGCTTTACAGGGACCACTGAAGCTTTCTTT.